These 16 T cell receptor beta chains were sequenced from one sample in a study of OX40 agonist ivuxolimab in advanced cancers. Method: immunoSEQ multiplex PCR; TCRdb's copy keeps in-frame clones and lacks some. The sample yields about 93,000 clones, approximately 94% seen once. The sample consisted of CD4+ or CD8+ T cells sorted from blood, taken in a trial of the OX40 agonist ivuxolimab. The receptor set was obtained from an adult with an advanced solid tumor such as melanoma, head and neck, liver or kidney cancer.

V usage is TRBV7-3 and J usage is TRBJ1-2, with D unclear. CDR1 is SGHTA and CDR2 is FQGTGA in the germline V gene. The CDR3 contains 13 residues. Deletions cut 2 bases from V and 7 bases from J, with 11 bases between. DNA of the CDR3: TGTGCCAGCAGCTTAGAGGGAAGGAGTGGCTACACCTTC. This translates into CASSLEGRSGYTF.

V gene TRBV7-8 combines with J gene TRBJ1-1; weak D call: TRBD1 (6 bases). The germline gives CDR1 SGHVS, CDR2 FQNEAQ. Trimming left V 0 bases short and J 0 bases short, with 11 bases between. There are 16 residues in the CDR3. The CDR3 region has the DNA TGTGCCAGCAGCTTAGCGCATACAGGGTTGAACACTGAAGCTTTCTTT. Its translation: CASSLAHTGLNTEAFF.

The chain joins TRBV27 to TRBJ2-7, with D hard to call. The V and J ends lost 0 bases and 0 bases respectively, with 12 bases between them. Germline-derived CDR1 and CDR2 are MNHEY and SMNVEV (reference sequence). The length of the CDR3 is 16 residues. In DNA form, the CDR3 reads TGTGCCAGCAGTTTATCGGGCAGCGCAAGCTCCTACGAGCAGTACTTC. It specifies CASSLSGSASSYEQYF.

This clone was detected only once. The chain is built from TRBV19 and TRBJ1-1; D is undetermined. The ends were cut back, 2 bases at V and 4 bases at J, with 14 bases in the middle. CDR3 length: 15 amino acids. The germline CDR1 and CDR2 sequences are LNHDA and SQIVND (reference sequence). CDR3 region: CASSIWHLGGTEAFF. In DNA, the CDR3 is TGTGCCAGTAGTATATGGCACCTCGGTGGCACTGAAGCTTTCTTT.

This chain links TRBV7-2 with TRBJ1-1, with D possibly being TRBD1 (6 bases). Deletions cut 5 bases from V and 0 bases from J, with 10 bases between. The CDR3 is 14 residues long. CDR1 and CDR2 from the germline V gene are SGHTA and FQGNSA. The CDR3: CASSPDSMNTEAFF. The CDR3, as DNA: TGTGCCAGCAGCCCGGACAGCATGAACACTGAAGCTTTCTTT.

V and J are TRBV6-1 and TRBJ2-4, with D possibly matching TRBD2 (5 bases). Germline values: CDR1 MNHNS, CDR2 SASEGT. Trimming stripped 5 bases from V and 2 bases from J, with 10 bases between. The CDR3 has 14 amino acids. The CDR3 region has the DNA TGTGCCAGCAGTCCGAGGGAGTCCAAAAACATTCAGTACTTC. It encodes CASSPRESKNIQYF.

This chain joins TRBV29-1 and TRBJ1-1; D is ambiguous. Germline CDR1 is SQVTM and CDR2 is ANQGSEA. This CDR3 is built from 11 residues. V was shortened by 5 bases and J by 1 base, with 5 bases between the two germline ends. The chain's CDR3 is CSVLQNTEAFF. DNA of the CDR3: TGCAGCGTTCTACAGAACACTGAAGCTTTCTTT.

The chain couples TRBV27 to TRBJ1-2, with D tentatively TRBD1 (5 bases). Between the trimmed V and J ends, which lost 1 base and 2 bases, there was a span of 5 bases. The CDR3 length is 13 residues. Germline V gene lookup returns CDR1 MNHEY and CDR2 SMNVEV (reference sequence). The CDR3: CASSLYRNYGYTF. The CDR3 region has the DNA TGTGCCAGCAGTTTATACAGGAACTATGGCTACACCTTC.

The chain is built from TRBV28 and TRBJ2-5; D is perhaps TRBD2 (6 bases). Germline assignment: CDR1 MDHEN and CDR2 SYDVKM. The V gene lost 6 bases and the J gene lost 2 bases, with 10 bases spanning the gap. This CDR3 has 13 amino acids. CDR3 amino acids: CASSVSGQETQYF. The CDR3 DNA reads TGTGCCAGCAGCGTTAGCGGACAAGAGACCCAGTACTTC.

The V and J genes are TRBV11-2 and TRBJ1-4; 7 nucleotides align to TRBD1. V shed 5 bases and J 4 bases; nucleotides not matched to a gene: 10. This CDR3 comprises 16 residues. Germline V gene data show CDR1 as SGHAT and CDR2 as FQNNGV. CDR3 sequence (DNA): TGTGCCAGCAGCACCGCCCCCGGACAGGTTAATGAAAAACTGTTTTTT. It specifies CASSTAPGQVNEKLFF.

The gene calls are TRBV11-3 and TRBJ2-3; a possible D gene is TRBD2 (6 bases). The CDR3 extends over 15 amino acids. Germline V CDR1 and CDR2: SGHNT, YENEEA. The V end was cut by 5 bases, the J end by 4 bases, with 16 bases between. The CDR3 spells CASSPEGGRADTQYF. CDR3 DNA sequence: TGTGCCAGCAGCCCAGAGGGAGGCAGGGCAGATACGCAGTATTTT. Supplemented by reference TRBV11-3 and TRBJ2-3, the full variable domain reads EAGVVQSPRYKIIEKKQPVAFWCNPISGHNTLYWYLQNLGQGPELLIRYENEEAVDDSQLPKDRFSAERLKGVDSTLKIQPAELGDSAVYLCASSPEGGRADTQYFGPGTRLTVL.

DNA for the CDR3: TGTGCCGGTCAGGCGACTACGGGTGAGCAGTTCTTC. It codes for CAGQATTGEQFF. This chain connects TRBV30 to TRBJ2-1; tentative D call: TRBD2 (5 bases). V dropped 8 bases and J dropped 9 bases, with 17 bases sitting between them. Germline CDR1 is GTSNPN and CDR2 is SVGIG (reference sequence). The CDR3 runs 12 residues.

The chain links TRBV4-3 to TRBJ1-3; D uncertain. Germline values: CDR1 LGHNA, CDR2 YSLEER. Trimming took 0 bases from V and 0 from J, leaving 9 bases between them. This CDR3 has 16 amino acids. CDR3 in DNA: TGCGCCAGCAGCCAAGATCTGACGGACTCTGGAAACACCATATATTTT. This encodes CASSQDLTDSGNTIYF.

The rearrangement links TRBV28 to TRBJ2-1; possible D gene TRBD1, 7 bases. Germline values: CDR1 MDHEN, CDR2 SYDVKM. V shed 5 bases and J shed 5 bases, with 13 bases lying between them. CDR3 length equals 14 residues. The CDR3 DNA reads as TGTGCCAGCAGTCCTCGCGGGACAGACAATGAGCAGTTCTTC. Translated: CASSPRGTDNEQFF.

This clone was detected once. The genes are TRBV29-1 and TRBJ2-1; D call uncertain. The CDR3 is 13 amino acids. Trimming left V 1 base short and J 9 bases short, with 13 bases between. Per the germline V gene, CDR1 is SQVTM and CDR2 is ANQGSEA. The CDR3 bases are TGCAGCGTTGAAGCTCCCCCGGCACCTGAGCAGTTCTTC. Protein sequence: CSVEAPPAPEQFF.

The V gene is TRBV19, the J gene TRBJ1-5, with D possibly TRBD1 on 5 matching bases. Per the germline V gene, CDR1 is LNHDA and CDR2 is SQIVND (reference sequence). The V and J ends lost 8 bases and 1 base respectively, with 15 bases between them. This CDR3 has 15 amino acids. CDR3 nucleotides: TGTGCCAGTGCTGAACAGGACTCAAGCAATCAGCCCCAGCATTTT. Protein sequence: CASAEQDSSNQPQHF.